These 15 T cell receptor beta chains were all obtained from the same sample, sequenced in a study of T cells in Graves' hyperthyroidism and ophthalmopathy. What was amplified from RNA transcripts were TCR beta CDR3 regions. HTBI primers drove first-round RT-PCR of the TCR CDR3. Using its own MiXCR run on the multiplex PCR reads, TCRdb lists one record per CDR3 protein. The sample contains about 560,000 distinct CDR3 sequences, 14% of which appear only once. The sample taken for sequencing was blood. These receptors were obtained from a woman between 35 and 50 years old with Graves' hyperthyroidism.

The gene calls are TRBV30 and TRBJ1-4; maybe TRBD1 (5 bases). The germline V and J ends were trimmed by 2 bases and 4 bases, with 14 bases remaining between them. This CDR3 is 15 amino acids long. CDR1 is GTSNPN, CDR2 SVGIG, per germline (reference sequence). Here the CDR3 DNA reads TGTGCCTGGAGTCACCAGGGATCCCGTAATGAAAAACTGTTTTTT. Translated, it gives CAWSHQGSRNEKLFF.

This clonotype has a count of ten or more. The V and J genes are TRBV4-1 and TRBJ2-5; TRBD2 is a possible D gene (6 bases). V was cut by 0 bases and J by 0 bases, with 8 bases left in between. There are 15 residues in the CDR3. In germline, CDR1 is MGHRA, CDR2 YSYEKL. CDR3 coding DNA: TGCGCCAGCAGCCAAGAAGGAGGGAACCAAGAGACCCAGTACTTC. It translates to CASSQEGGNQETQYF.

This clonotype has just a few counts. J is TRBJ1-2 and V is TRBV27; 8 positions match TRBD1. CDR1 is MNHEY and CDR2 is SMNVEV in the germline V gene (reference sequence). Unmatched junction bases numbered 7, after V lost 8 bases and J lost 2 bases. The CDR3 consists of 14 residues. The CDR3 loop reads CASGPDRENYGYTF. CDR3 DNA: TGTGCCAGCGGACCGGACAGGGAGAACTATGGCTACACCTTC.

This clonotype appeared many times. The chain links TRBV11-2 to TRBJ1-1, with D hard to call. The germline V and J ends were trimmed by 6 bases and 5 bases, with 16 bases remaining between them. CDR1 SGHAT and CDR2 FQNNGV come from the germline V gene. The CDR3 is 14 residues long. Here the CDR3 reads CASSLSRLVTEAFF. The CDR3 nucleotides read TGTGCCAGCAGTCTAAGCCGACTAGTAACTGAAGCTTTCTTT.

The chain carries TRBV20-1 and TRBJ2-3; TRBD1 agrees at 12 bases. Trimming at V came to 4 bases and at J to 6 bases, leaving 8 bases not matched to a gene. The germline V gene has CDR1 DFQATT and CDR2 SNEGSKA (reference sequence). The CDR3 is 15 residues long. CDR3 region: CSAKVGTGGADTQYF. In DNA, the CDR3 is TGCAGTGCTAAAGTTGGGACAGGGGGCGCGGATACGCAGTATTTT.

This clonotype was recorded a few times. This chain uses TRBV15 with TRBJ2-1; the match to TRBD2 covers 13 bases. Trimming at V came to 2 bases and at J to 15 bases, leaving 13 bases not matched to a gene. From germline, CDR1 is LNHNV and CDR2 YYDKDF (reference sequence). The CDR3 runs to 16 residues. This chain's CDR3 is CATSRPHTSGRALRFF. As DNA, the CDR3 is TGTGCCACCAGCAGACCCCACACTAGCGGGAGGGCCCTGCGGTTCTTC. The full variable domain, completed using reference TRBV15 and TRBJ2-1, is DAMVIQNPRYQVTQFGKPVTLSCSQTLNHNVMYWYQQKSSQAPKLLFHYYDKDFNNEADTPDNFQSRRPNTSFCFLDIRSPGLGDTAMYLCATSRPHTSGRALRFFGPGTRLTVL.

This clonotype was detected many times. V usage is TRBV12-3 or TRBV12-4 and J usage is TRBJ2-5, with 10 bases identical to TRBD2. Trimming took 3 bases from V and 3 from J; bases not matched to a gene: 1. The CDR3 loop spans 14 amino acids. The chain's CDR3 is CASSFSGRKETQYF. In nucleotides, the CDR3 is TGTGCCAGCAGTTTTAGCGGGAGGAAAGAGACCCAGTACTTC.

The table lists this clonotype with many counts. The rearrangement links TRBV7-9 to TRBJ2-7, with 7 nucleotides matching TRBD2. The CDR3 is made up of 14 amino acids. Unmatched junction bases numbered 5, after V lost 1 base and J lost 5 bases. The germline CDR1 and CDR2 sequences are SEHNR and FQNEAQ (reference sequence). The CDR3 DNA follows: TGTGCCAGCAGCTTAGTAGCAGGGAGGGACGAGCAGTACTTC. Residues: CASSLVAGRDEQYF.

This clonotype was seen a handful of times. The chain joins TRBV6-5 to TRBJ2-7; D is uncertain. CDR1 is MNHEY, CDR2 SVGAGI, per germline. The germline V and J ends were trimmed by 2 bases and 0 bases, with 5 bases remaining between them. The CDR3 extends over 13 amino acids. CDR3 in DNA: TGTGCCAGCAGTTACAAGGGCTCCTACGAGCAGTACTTC. It encodes CASSYKGSYEQYF.

There are many counts of this clonotype. Germline is not matched at one junction end, which may reflect a read error. The J gene is TRBJ2-2, the V gene TRBV28; TRBD1 or TRBD2 may be the D gene (6 bases each). This CDR3 has 15 amino acids. The germline V gene encodes CDR1 MDHEN and CDR2 SYDVKM. CDR3 in amino acids: CASSFNRGQVGKLFF. The DNA for the CDR3 is TGTGCCAGCTCATTTAATCGGGGGCAGGTCGGGAAGCTGTTTTTT.

This clonotype was counted many times. The rearrangement joins TRBV5-1 to TRBJ1-1, with D possibly TRBD1 on 6 matching bases. The V gene's germline CDR1 is SGHRS and CDR2 YFSETQ. V was trimmed by 4 bases and J by 6 bases, leaving 16 bases between them. This CDR3 has 14 residues. This CDR3 is CASSGTSSWSEAFF. The DNA of the CDR3 is TGCGCCAGCAGCGGGACAAGTTCGTGGTCTGAAGCTTTCTTT.

The sample holds many counts of this clonotype. The chain combines TRBV28 with TRBJ2-7; D uncertain. V was shortened by 6 bases and J by 5 bases, with 8 bases between the two germline ends. CDR3 size: 11 residues. Per germline, CDR1 MDHEN and CDR2 SYDVKM. The CDR3 sequence is CASSDHNEQYF. The CDR3 DNA follows: TGTGCCAGCAGCGACCACAACGAGCAGTACTTC. Drawing the rest from reference TRBV28 and TRBJ2-7, the complete variable domain is DVKVTQSSRYLVKRTGEKVFLECVQDMDHENMFWYRQDPGLGLRLIYFSYDVKMKEKGDIPEGYSVSREKKERFSLILESASTNQTSMYLCASSDHNEQYFGPGTRLTVT.

This clonotype occurred many times. The chain carries TRBV24-1 and TRBJ2-5; TRBD2 matches at 16 bases. CDR1 KGHDR and CDR2 SFDVKD come from the germline V gene. The CDR3 is 16 amino acids. V lost 2 bases and J lost 5; bases outside the gene matches: 1. The CDR3 is CATSDSGLAGGETQYF. Written as DNA, the CDR3 is TGTGCCACCAGTGATTCGGGACTAGCGGGAGGGGAGACCCAGTACTTC.

This clonotype was picked up many times. The chain employs TRBV27 and TRBJ2-1; D might be TRBD1 (5 bases). Between the trimmed V and J ends, which lost 5 bases and 6 bases, there was a span of 23 bases. The length of the CDR3 is 17 residues. The germline V gene has CDR1 MNHEY and CDR2 SMNVEV (reference sequence). The CDR3 DNA sequence: TGTGCCAGCAGTCCACGACAGACCGGCCCTTCCCGCAATGAGCAGTTCTTC. Protein sequence: CASSPRQTGPSRNEQFF.

This clonotype was detected many times. The chain combines TRBV12-3 or TRBV12-4 with TRBJ2-1; possible D gene TRBD2, 5 bases. The CDR3 length is 16 residues. V shed 8 bases and J shed 3 bases, with 20 bases lying between them. The CDR3 is CASPSNLADIYNEQFF. In DNA form, the CDR3 reads TGTGCCAGCCCCTCAAATCTAGCTGATATCTACAATGAGCAGTTCTTC.